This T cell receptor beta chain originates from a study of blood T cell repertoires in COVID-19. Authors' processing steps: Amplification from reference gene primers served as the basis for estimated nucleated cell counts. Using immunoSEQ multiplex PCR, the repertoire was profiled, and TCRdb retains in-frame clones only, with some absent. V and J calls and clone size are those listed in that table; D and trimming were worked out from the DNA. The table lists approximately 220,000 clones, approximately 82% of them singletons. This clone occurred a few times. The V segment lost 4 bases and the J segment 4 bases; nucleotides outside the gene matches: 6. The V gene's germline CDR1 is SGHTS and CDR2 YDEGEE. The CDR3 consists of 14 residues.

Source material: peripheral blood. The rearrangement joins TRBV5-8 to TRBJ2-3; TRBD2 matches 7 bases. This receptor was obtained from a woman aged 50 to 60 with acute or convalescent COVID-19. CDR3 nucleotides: TGTGCCAGCAGCCCTGGGACTAACGCAGATACGCAGTATTTT. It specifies CASSPGTNADTQYF.